These 11 T cell receptor beta chains share one sample of origin, sequenced in a study of T cells in Graves' hyperthyroidism and ophthalmopathy. Amplification of TCR beta CDR3 regions was performed using RNA transcripts as template. HTBI primers drove first-round RT-PCR of the TCR CDR3. TCRdb analysed the multiplex PCR reads with MiXCR anew, one entry per CDR3 protein. The data contain hundreds of thousands of distinct CDR3 sequences, about 14% of them seen just once; the ten biggest clones take up roughly 10%. Sample: blood. These TCRs come from a woman between 18 and 29 years old with Graves' hyperthyroidism.

The CDR3 nucleotides are TGTGCCAGCAGCCAAGGGGGCGCCGGCTCCTACGAGCAGTACTTC. Amino acid sequence: CASSQGGAGSYEQYF. This chain joins TRBV4-2 and TRBJ2-7, with a possible D match to TRBD1 (5 bases). V lost 1 base and J 0 bases, leaving 10 bases between the germline ends. The germline V gene encodes CDR1 LGHNA and CDR2 YNFKEQ. This CDR3 spans 15 amino acids.

The chain joins TRBV13 to TRBJ2-2, with a tentative D call TRBD1 (5 bases). V was shortened by 4 bases and J by 4 bases, with 16 bases between the two germline ends. Germline V gene data show CDR1 as PRHDT and CDR2 as FYEKMQ (reference sequence). The CDR3 extends over 16 amino acids. The CDR3 region has the DNA TGTGCCAGCAGCTCAGGGCCCCATCCGGGCACCGGGGAGCTGTTTTTT. Amino acid sequence: CASSSGPHPGTGELFF.

The sample holds many counts of this clonotype. The chain has TRBV7-9 and TRBJ2-4; D assignment may be TRBD1 or TRBD2 (6 bases each). CDR3 size: 13 residues. The V end lost 4 bases, the J end lost 5 bases, and 9 bases lay between the germline ends. Per the germline V gene, CDR1 is SEHNR and CDR2 is FQNEAQ (reference sequence). The CDR3 region is CASSYREENIQYF. CDR3 DNA: TGTGCCAGCAGCTACAGGGAGGAAAACATTCAGTACTTC.

Many counts were recorded for this clonotype. This chain uses TRBV2 with TRBJ1-1; D is unresolved. V dropped 0 bases and J dropped 1 base, with 9 bases sitting between them. CDR1 is SNHLY and CDR2 is FYNNEI in the germline V gene. This CDR3 has 15 residues. This CDR3 reads CASSEALGQNTEAFF. The CDR3 nucleotides are TGTGCCAGCAGTGAAGCGCTGGGCCAGAACACTGAAGCTTTCTTT. Supplemented by reference TRBV2 and TRBJ1-1, the full variable domain reads EPEVTQTPSHQVTQMGQEVILRCVPISNHLYFYWYRQILGQKVEFLVSFYNNEISEKSEIFDDQFSVERPDGSNFTLKIRSTKLEDSAMYFCASSEALGQNTEAFFGQGTRLTVV.

As regards this clonotype: This likely comes from a read error, as the CDR3 has no conserved phenylalanine or tryptophan at its end. The chain recombines TRBV20-1 with TRBJ1-2; 7 nucleotides align to TRBD1. This CDR3 contains 14 residues. J lost 7 bases, V lost 6 bases, and 14 bases had no gene match. Germline CDR1 is DFQATT and CDR2 is SNEGSKA (reference sequence). The CDR3 spells CSATVDRVGGGYTL. The CDR3 DNA reads as TGCAGTGCAACGGTCGACAGGGTCGGAGGTGGCTACACCCTC.

Ten or more counts support this clonotype. This chain joins TRBV9 and TRBJ2-1; D remains ambiguous. Trimming left V 0 bases short and J 7 bases short, with 8 bases between. Germline V gives CDR1 SGDLS, CDR2 YYNGEE. This CDR3 region has 13 residues. CDR3 sequence reads: CASSVGPANEQFF. CDR3 nucleotide sequence: TGTGCCAGCAGCGTAGGGCCGGCAAATGAGCAGTTCTTC.

This clonotype showed up many times. Here the CDR3 reads CAISVNRNLLPFNYGYTF. CDR3 nucleotide sequence: TGTGCCATCAGTGTAAACAGAAACCTACTGCCTTTCAACTATGGCTACACCTTC. The chain has TRBV10-3 and TRBJ1-2; no clear D gene. The CDR3 length is 18 residues. V was shortened by 4 bases and J by 2 bases, with 23 bases between the two germline ends. Per germline, CDR1 ENHRY and CDR2 SYGVKD.

This clonotype showed up many times. The CDR3 DNA reads as TGTGCCAGCAGCTACGGACACATGAACACCGGGGAGCTGTTTTTT. This codes for CASSYGHMNTGELFF. The chain recombines TRBV7-9 with TRBJ2-2; TRBD1 is a possible D gene (5 bases). The CDR3 length is 15 residues. Between the trimmed V and J ends, which lost 4 bases and 1 base, there was a span of 10 bases. Germline V lookup: CDR1 SEHNR, CDR2 FQNEAQ (reference sequence).

In its sample, this clonotype was seen a few times. The genes are TRBV28 and TRBJ2-7, with 7 nucleotides matching TRBD2. V was pared by 0 bases and J by 3 bases, with 8 bases of the junction left unmatched. The V gene's germline CDR1 is MDHEN and CDR2 SYDVKM. This CDR3 is 16 amino acids long. CDR3 in amino acids: CASSLWRGGSYYEQYF. Here the CDR3 DNA reads TGTGCCAGCAGTTTATGGCGCGGCGGGAGTTACTACGAGCAGTACTTC.

This clonotype was seen more than once but under ten times. V gene TRBV6-5 combines with J gene TRBJ1-5; TRBD1 matches 7 bases. V was clipped by 2 bases and J by 1 base; unmatched bases: 2. The CDR3 consists of 15 residues. CDR1 and CDR2 from the germline V gene are MNHEY and SVGAGI. DNA for the CDR3: TGTGCCAGCAGTTACCAGGGGGGGAGCAATCAGCCCCAGCATTTT. This codes for CASSYQGGSNQPQHF.

This clonotype was picked up a small number of times. This chain uses TRBV7-2 with TRBJ2-3, with TRBD2 matching over 10 bases. J lost 2 bases, V lost 3 bases, and 2 bases had no gene match. Germline V gene lookup returns CDR1 SGHTA and CDR2 FQGNSA. The CDR3 covers 15 residues. For the CDR3, the DNA is TGTGCCAGCAGCTTTCTAGCGGGAGTCACAGATACGCAGTATTTT. This encodes CASSFLAGVTDTQYF.